This paragraph covers one T cell receptor beta chain sequence. Its antigen is still unknown. No much larger clone is present one base from it, and per-base qualities are unavailable. Based on the germline V gene (reference sequence), the CDR1 and CDR2 sequences are LNHDA and SQIVND. Measured from the cysteine to the phenylalanine, the CDR3 is 13 residues long. Left in the record is the CDR3 DNA by itself, 39 bases read in frame from the first base. The junction carries 8 bases between V and J, which are trimmed by 4 bases and 2 bases respectively. The data were taken from a study of blood T cell repertoires in COVID-19 (dated by TCRdb to 2020 to 2021). Regarding the complete study: The collaborator samples originated in the United States, Italy and Spain and spanned the acute and convalescent phases of COVID-19. The prospective study material was composed of cDNA or gDNA derived from T cells, B-cell-depleted T cells, or PBMCs. Subjects who had been exposed to COVID-19, were actively infected with it, or had recovered from it provided the deeply sampled blood TCRbeta repertoires that made up the dataset. The repertoires were released in a freely available public database meant as a resource for research on the immune response to SARS-CoV-2. Samples were obtained from the ongoing ImmuneRACE study (first 160 participants) and from approximately 1,200 subjects provided by 6 global collaborators. Sample metadata almost always included a de-identified subject ID, COVID-19 status, age in years and sex. Where available, HLA class I and class II types were obtained from metadata supplied by the sample provider rather than from assay-based typing. Overall study results and their limits: Clinical and demographic metadata were provided uncurated, with the amount varying by source and participant.

Participants in the prospective study were enrolled through a virtual design, were aged roughly 18 to 95 years, and lived in roughly 24 United States geographic areas. In the prospective study, participants were assigned to cohorts based on the clinical history participants reported in a screening survey and a study questionnaire. In the prospective study, mobile phlebotomists collected whole blood, serum and a nasopharyngeal or oropharyngeal swab from each participant. Additional blood draws and questionnaires over a 2-month period could optionally be provided by prospective study participants. Blood samples from the prospective study were shipped frozen or at room temperature prior to DNA extraction. The immunoSEQ Assay, a bias-controlled multiplex PCR, was used to amplify TCRbeta CDR3 regions from genomic DNA. Regarding the original processing steps: Within the assay, amplification of reference gene primers was used to estimate how many nucleated cells each sample contained. Sequence reads were collapsed and filtered to measure the absolute abundance of every unique TCRbeta CDR3 rearrangement. For each sample, productive Simpson clonality was calculated as the square root of Simpson's diversity index over productive rearrangements. TCRdb provides this immuneACCESS table in a form limited to in-frame rearrangements. Some clones are lacking; in checked studies, under half of them reflect an unresolved V gene, and why the rest are absent is not known. V, J and clone size were drawn from that table, and D and trimming were deduced from the DNA. Recorded for this sample are around 200,000 clones; roughly 83% of them occurred a single time. Of the sample, around 5.7% falls within the top ten clones.

The V gene is TRBV19 and the J gene is TRBJ1-1; TRBD1 is possibly the D segment (6 matching bases). What was sequenced was PBMCs or T cells enriched from blood (not recorded which). This sequence was found in a man between 35 and 55 years old with acute COVID-19. The DNA sequence is given as TGTGCCAGTAGTAGACAGGCAAACACTGAAGCTTTCTTT. The translation is CASSRQANTEAFF.